The clone carrying this T cell receptor beta chain has just one count. Its antigen is currently unknown. Quantitative barcoded 5'-RACE was used to prepare TCR beta libraries. A single record per CDR3 protein comes from TCRdb applying MiXCR to the 5' RACE reads. Here the sample spans 150,000 to 200,000 distinct CDR3 sequences, 15% to 20% being singletons. The record originates from a study of CD8 T cells in ankylosing spondylitis. Study-wide points: For ankylosing spondylitis blood, a TCR beta motif of about 8 highly homologous variants appeared characteristic.

Sequencing input: blood, either unsorted or a sorted T cell fraction (not recorded which). This receptor was taken from a male donor between 5 and 35 years old with ankylosing spondylitis or in good health (not recorded which).

CDR3 nucleotides: TGTGCCAGCAGCTTGGTTGGCGGGGCGGGGCCCTACGAGCAGTACTTC. Protein product: CASSLVGGAGPYEQYF. The chain couples TRBV5-4 to TRBJ2-7; tentatively, D is TRBD2 (6 bases). This CDR3 comprises 16 residues. V lost 0 bases and J lost 2, with 15 bases in between. CDR1 is SGHNT and CDR2 is YYREEE in the germline V gene (reference sequence).